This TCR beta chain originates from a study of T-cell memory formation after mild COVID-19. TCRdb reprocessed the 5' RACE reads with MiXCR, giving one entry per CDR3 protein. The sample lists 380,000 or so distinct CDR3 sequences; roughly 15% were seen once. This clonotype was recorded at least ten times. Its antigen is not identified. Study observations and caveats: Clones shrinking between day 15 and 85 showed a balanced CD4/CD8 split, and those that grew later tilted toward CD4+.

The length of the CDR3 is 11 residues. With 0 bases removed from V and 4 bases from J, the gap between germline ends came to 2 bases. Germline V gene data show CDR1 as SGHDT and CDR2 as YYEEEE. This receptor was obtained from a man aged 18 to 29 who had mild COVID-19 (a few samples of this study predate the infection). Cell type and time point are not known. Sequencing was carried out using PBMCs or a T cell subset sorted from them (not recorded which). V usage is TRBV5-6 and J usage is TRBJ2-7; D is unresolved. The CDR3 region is CASSLGYEQYV. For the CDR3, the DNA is TGTGCCAGCAGCTTGGGGTACGAGCAGTACGTC.